This T cell receptor (beta chain) comes out of a study of shared T cell receptors in the human thymus. This CDR3 is built from 15 residues. The germline CDR1 and CDR2 sequences are SQVTM and ANQGSEA. J was trimmed by 0 bases and V by 3 bases; bases with no gene match: 7. Clones were read by immunoSEQ multiplex PCR, and TCRdb kept only the in-frame ones, dropping some. The sample shows 700,000 to 750,000 clones, approximately 83% of them seen only once. Separately, the same data were catalogued under a study of human thymus T cells. Per that paper: Among the donors, all were healthy Finnish infants having corrective surgery for congenital heart defects. Thymus tissue for the work was resected from patients undergoing corrective heart surgery. An apparent bias in V and J gene usage was seen in thymic and blood repertoires.

This sequence originates from a girl under two years old with a congenital heart defect. The specimen was thymocytes. The chain employs TRBV29-1 and TRBJ1-2; 7 nucleotides line up with TRBD1. CDR3 residues: CSVDFGTDTNYGYTF. The CDR3 DNA reads as TGCAGCGTTGATTTTGGGACAGACACTAACTATGGCTACACCTTC.